This T cell receptor beta chain was documented in a study of regulatory T cells in long-lasting Graves disease. The table lists this clonotype with many counts. Germline assignment: CDR1 SGHRS and CDR2 YFSETQ. This CDR3 region has 15 residues. Trimming cost V 2 bases and J 4 bases; bases outside gene matches: 7. Time point: newly diagnosed GD, antithyroid drugs for less than 3 months. RNA from PBMCs was the source of the TCR library. CDR3-region Arm-PCR and iRepertoire HTBI primers produced the TCR beta libraries. Each CDR3 protein gets one entry after TCRdb re-called the multiplex PCR reads with MiXCR. Of roughly 610,000 distinct CDR3 sequences in the sample, around 17% were seen once. These data were likewise used in another study, on T cells in Graves' hyperthyroidism and ophthalmopathy.

This chain uses TRBV5-1 with TRBJ1-1, with 8 bases fitting TRBD1. The receptor was isolated from a woman in her twenties or thirties with Graves disease. The source material was peripheral blood mononuclear cells (PBMCs), sampled at new diagnosis, from a patient treated with antithyroid drugs. The CDR3 DNA reads TGCGCCAGCAGCTTACTGGAGACAGGGGTCACTGAAGCTTTCTTT. Amino acids: CASSLLETGVTEAFF.